Presented here are 7 T cell receptor beta chains from one specimen sequenced in a study of a mutant IDH1 vaccine in newly diagnosed glioma. Their target antigens are unknown. Stated time point: week 35, safety follow-up. Vaccination comprised doses that each held 300 ug of mutant IDH1 20-mer peptide, plus topical imiquimod. The assay was immunoSEQ multiplex PCR, and TCRdb's table has in-frame clones only and misses some. The sample has some 33,000 clones; over 65% are singletons. The sample in question was PBMCs, obtained from a glioma patient whose treatment included an IDH1 peptide vaccine. These receptors all come from a man aged 30-40 years with glioma.

The V call is TRBV19, the J call TRBJ2-1; 8 positions agree with TRBD1. The CDR3 length is 15 residues. Germline CDR1 and CDR2: LNHDA and SQIVND (reference sequence). V lost 6 bases and J lost 9; bases outside the gene matches: 13. The CDR3 region has the DNA TGTGCCAGTAGGGACCCAGGGGGCCCGGCCAGTGAGCAGTTCTTC. Its translation is CASRDPGGPASEQFF.

This clone was seen a single time. The V gene is TRBV11-2, the J gene TRBJ1-1; no reliable D call. CDR3 size: 12 residues. Germline V gives CDR1 SGHAT, CDR2 FQNNGV. Between the trimmed V and J ends, which lost 0 bases and 5 bases, there was a span of 4 bases. For the CDR3, the DNA is TGTGCCAGCAGCTTAGATAGGACTGAAGCTTTCTTT. Its translation: CASSLDRTEAFF.

This chain connects TRBV4-1 to TRBJ2-7; D is ambiguous. The CDR3 runs to 17 residues. Germline V gene sequence: CDR1 MGHRA, CDR2 YSYEKL. Trimming shortened V by 0 bases and J by 3 bases, and 18 bases separated the two germline ends. The CDR3: CASSQDEESGSRYEQYF. The DNA of the CDR3 is TGCGCCAGCAGCCAAGATGAAGAGTCGGGCAGCCGCTACGAGCAGTACTTC.

V usage is TRBV7-6 and J usage is TRBJ1-2; tentatively, D is TRBD1 (5 bases). This CDR3 has 13 amino acids. Germline CDR1 reads SGHVS; CDR2 reads FNYEAQ. The germline V and J ends were trimmed by 1 base and 5 bases, with 8 bases remaining between them. For the CDR3, the DNA is TGTGCCAGCAGCTTAGGGGGACGGTATGGCTACACCTTC. Its protein is CASSLGGRYGYTF.

The genes are TRBV30 and TRBJ1-2, with 7 nucleotides matching TRBD1. The ends lost 5 bases at V and 2 bases at J; junction bases unmatched: 11. Germline CDR1 is GTSNPN and CDR2 is SVGIG (reference sequence). This CDR3 has 15 residues. The CDR3 region is CAWDPDLRGNYGYTF. Here the CDR3 DNA reads TGTGCCTGGGACCCAGACCTCAGGGGGAACTATGGCTACACCTTC.

The chain recombines TRBV30 with TRBJ2-1, with 7 bases identical to TRBD2. V shed 5 bases, J shed 4 bases, and the junction held 8 bases outside the gene matches. The CDR3 loop spans 14 amino acids. Per the germline V gene, CDR1 is GTSNPN and CDR2 is SVGIG (reference sequence). The CDR3 spells CAWGYSGIYNEQFF. The CDR3, as DNA: TGTGCCTGGGGGTACAGCGGGATTTACAATGAGCAGTTCTTC.

The chain uses TRBV27 and TRBJ2-1; 8 nucleotides match TRBD2. Looked up from germline, CDR1 is MNHEY and CDR2 is SMNVEV (reference sequence). There are 15 residues in the CDR3. The V and J ends lost 6 bases and 0 bases, in that order; junction bases with no gene match: 4. This chain's CDR3 is CASRLADGSYNEQFF. CDR3 in DNA: TGTGCCAGCAGACTAGCGGATGGCTCCTACAATGAGCAGTTCTTC.